Sequencing of this TCR beta chain was carried out in a study of blood T cells in healthy people across ages (dated by TCRdb to between 2015 and 2016). In the study overall: In model experiments, roughly one uniquely barcoded TCR beta cDNA molecule per two T cells was captured by template switching. To avoid experimental bias, donors of different ages were distributed randomly across sequencing lanes. Donors were grouped into four age groups: young (average approximately 15 years), middle-aged (about 38), aged (around 66) and long-lived (approximately 82). Two additional independent replicas of 1 million unique cDNA reads from the same blood draw were analyzed for two donors (one aged 18 to 30 and one aged 80 or older). The study measured age-related changes in TCR beta repertoire diversity using deep sequencing normalized with unique cDNA molecular identifiers.

The donors were 40 or so Caucasian individuals from Russia, aged roughly 6 to 95 years, who were systemically healthy. Ten milliliters of peripheral blood were drawn from each donor into EDTA-treated Vacutainer tubes. Ficoll-Paque density-gradient centrifugation was used to isolate PBMCs, with at least 6 million per sample. Trizol reagent was used to extract total RNA from the PBMCs, yielding at least 5.5 micrograms per sample. The percentages of naive CD45RAhigh/CD27high T cells were determined by flow cytometry on a PBMC aliquot from every donor. Library preparation employed 5' RACE. The second PCR ran for roughly 7 to 11 cycles and used a J-beta primer mix along with a sample-barcoded 5' primer. A template-switch 5' adaptor carrying 12 random nucleotides introduced a unique molecular identifier onto each TCR beta cDNA molecule. Each sample yielded at least 2.5 million CDR3-containing paired-end reads. First-strand cDNA synthesis was performed from all RNA using the Mint cDNA synthesis kit, with priming by a TRBC-specific oligonucleotide. Following uracil-DNA glycosylase treatment, a first 18-cycle PCR with universal primers M1SS and BC2_uni_R was performed on all cDNA. In the paper's pipeline: Normalization of each sample was performed by random selection of 1 million high-quality reads, each carrying a distinct molecular identifier. Reads sharing molecular identifiers were discarded rather than binned into consensus sequences. MiTCR, with a Q25 quality threshold and the strictest error-elimination algorithm, was used for CDR3 identification, clonotype clustering and error correction. A nonparametric unseen species model with Euler transformation was used to estimate lower-bound total TCR beta diversity. TCRdb handled the public reads itself, with Q25 trimming in fastp and clone calling in MiXCR, and kept productive beta chains. When rows share a CDR3 protein, they turn into one entry using the most common DNA and genes. The V and J calls come from TCRdb's annotation, not from the publication. The sample table records approximately 1,700,000 distinct CDR3 sequences; roughly 43% of these occur just once. The top ten clones comprise about 23% of the sample.

From its cysteine to its phenylalanine, the CDR3 spans 13 amino acids. Only the CDR3 portion is preserved as DNA: 39 bases, with reading frame beginning at the first base. CDR1 and CDR2 are drawn from the germline V gene: SQVTM, ANQGSEA. V sheds 4 bases and J sheds 0 bases, leaving 10 bases between their ends. This clonotype has a handful of counts. Its antigen is unknown. No much larger clonotype is one base removed from it; base qualities were not supplied. Study-wide conclusions, independent of this receptor: There was a strong correlation between observed TCR beta diversity and the percentage of naive T cells measured by flow cytometry. Conclusive comparison of naive and antigen-experienced compartments was prevented by the profiling of bulk unsorted PBMCs. Estimates of total diversity based on one million sequenced T cells were considered lower bounds and underestimates. The long-lived group showed more naive CD4+ T cells, fewer expanded clones and increased TCR diversity than the aged group, suggesting age selection. The CMV infection status of donors was not known, potentially confounding age-related changes in expanded clonotypes. Observed TCR beta diversity per million T cells fell roughly linearly with age, and a significant reduction was already apparent by age roughly 40.

The specimen sequenced was blood. The TCR sequence derives from a human donor in good health. The chain is made from TRBV29-1 and TRBJ2-7; the D segment cannot be called with confidence. The CDR3 here reads CSVGGIYSYEQYF. The DNA sequence is as follows: TGCAGCGTTGGTGGCATCTACTCCTACGAGCAGTACTTC.